Below, one T cell receptor beta chain is given with its context. It lacks a known antigen. Per-base quality was not reported, and no clone a single base away is much larger than it. Systemically healthy Caucasian individuals from Russia, approximately 39 in total and aged roughly 6 to 100 years, were included as donors. Each donor gave roughly 11 milliliters of peripheral blood, drawn into EDTA-treated Vacutainer tubes. Ficoll-Paque density-gradient centrifugation was used to isolate PBMCs, with at least 6.5 million per sample. Trizol reagent was used to extract total RNA from the PBMCs, yielding at least 6 micrograms per sample. For every donor, flow cytometry on a PBMC aliquot measured the percentage of naive CD45RAhigh/CD27high T cells. The data originate from a study of blood T cells in healthy people across ages (dated by TCRdb to the mid-2010s). About the investigation overall: In model experiments, template switching captured roughly one uniquely barcoded TCR beta cDNA molecule for every two T cells. Age-related changes in TCR beta repertoire diversity were measured in the study by deep sequencing normalized with unique cDNA molecular identifiers. Four age groups were formed from the donors: young (average about 16 years), middle-aged (approximately 39), aged (more than 55) and long-lived (roughly 88). To avoid experimental bias, donors of different ages were randomly spread across the sequencing lanes. For two donors (one aged 18 to 29 and one aged 80 or older), the study analyzed two additional independent replicas of 1 million unique cDNA reads from the same blood draw. What the work shows at the level of the full study, not this receptor alone: Because donor CMV infection status was unknown, age-related changes in expanded clonotypes were potentially confounded. Compared with the aged group, more naive CD4+ T cells, fewer expanded clones and increased TCR diversity were shown by the long-lived group, suggesting age selection. Because profiling used bulk unsorted PBMCs, naive and antigen-experienced compartments could not be compared conclusively. Total diversity estimates from one million sequenced T cells were considered lower bounds and underestimates. As age increased, observed TCR beta diversity per million T cells dropped in a roughly linear way, and a significant reduction was already evident by age around 41. A strong correlation was found between observed TCR beta diversity and the percentage of naive T cells measured by flow cytometry.

The library came from 5' RACE. Sequenced on an Illumina HiSeq 2500. A second PCR of about 7 to 12 cycles was performed with a sample-barcoded 5' primer and a J-beta primer mix. Each TCR beta cDNA molecule received a unique molecular identifier from a template-switch 5' adaptor carrying 12 random nucleotides. Each sample yielded at least 2.5 million CDR3-containing paired-end reads. The Mint cDNA synthesis kit, primed by a TRBC-specific oligonucleotide, was used to synthesize first-strand cDNA from all RNA. After uracil-DNA glycosylase treatment, a first 18-cycle PCR used universal primers M1SS and BC2_uni_R on all cDNA. Processing in the source paper ran as follows. Normalization of each sample was performed by random selection of 1 million high-quality reads, each carrying a distinct molecular identifier. Instead of being binned into consensus sequences, reads that shared molecular identifiers were thrown out. MiTCR, run with a Q25 quality threshold and the strictest error-elimination algorithm, handled CDR3 identification, clonotype clustering and error correction. A nonparametric unseen species model using Euler transformation provided a lower-bound estimate of total TCR beta diversity. The raw public reads went through TCRdb reprocessing: fastp at Q25, MiXCR clone calling, in-frame beta chains kept. One record per CDR3 amino acid sequence lists the most common genes and DNA. Clone size and V and J calls follow TCRdb, not the original study. Here the sample has some 1.5 million distinct CDR3 sequences; under 55% occur a single time. About 4% of the sample comes from the top ten.

This receptor was obtained from a woman aged 18 to 35 in good health. The sample comprised blood.

In nucleotide form, the sequence is TGTGCCAGCAGTTACACCTGGACAGGGGGAAACACTGAAGCTTTCTTT. This yields the protein CASSYTWTGGNTEAFF. The rearrangement joined TRBV6-5 to TRBJ1-1, with TRBD1 matching 10 junction bases. The CDR3, from cysteine to phenylalanine, totals 16 residues. The retained sequence is limited to the CDR3, 48 bases, with the frame set at the first base. The germline V end is reduced by 2 bases and the J end by 2 bases; junction bases left unmatched: 5. CDR1 MNHEY and CDR2 SVGAGI are derived from the germline V gene.